These 20 T cell receptor beta chains share one sample of origin, sequenced in a study of T cells in Graves' hyperthyroidism and ophthalmopathy. From RNA transcripts, TCR beta CDR3 regions were amplified. The TCR CDR3 first-round RT-PCR relied on the HTBI primer set. TCRdb re-analysed the multiplex PCR reads in MiXCR, keeping a single row per CDR3 protein. Of 300,000 to 400,000 distinct CDR3 sequences listed, about 15% are singletons. Sequenced material: blood. Receptors originate from a woman aged 25-40 years with Graves' ophthalmopathy.

This clonotype was seen ten or more times. The rearrangement uses TRBV6-2 or TRBV6-3 and TRBJ1-1; D is possibly TRBD1 (6 bases). This CDR3 spans 16 amino acids. V was clipped by 3 bases and J by 3 bases, with 17 bases between them. Germline V gene lookup returns CDR1 MNHEY and CDR2 SVGEGT. CDR3 region: CASSYPIWGLDTEAFF. Written as DNA, the CDR3 is TGTGCCAGCAGTTATCCTATCTGGGGGCTAGACACTGAAGCTTTCTTT.

This clonotype was detected ten times or more. The gene calls are TRBV7-8 and TRBJ2-1; 11 bases align to TRBD2. Trimming took 5 bases from V and 0 from J; bases not matched to a gene: 9. The germline V gene has CDR1 SGHVS and CDR2 FQNEAQ. The CDR3 is 18 residues long. The CDR3 region is CASSSYIAGGSSYNEQFF. CDR3 DNA sequence: TGTGCCAGCAGCAGCTATATAGCGGGGGGGAGCTCCTACAATGAGCAGTTCTTC.

This clonotype was detected once. The junction departs from germline at one end; a sequencing error may be responsible. V is TRBV18 and J is TRBJ2-1, with 7 nucleotides matching TRBD1. This CDR3 has 17 amino acids. Germline values: CDR1 KGHSH, CDR2 LQKENI. The CDR3 spells CACSPDTGTVIYNEQFF. The DNA for the CDR3 is TGTGCCTGCTCACCAGATACCGGGACAGTAATTTACAATGAGCAGTTCTTC. Using reference TRBV18 and TRBJ2-1 for the parts outside the CDR3, the full variable domain is NAGVMQNPRHLVRRRGQEARLRCSPMKGHSHVYWYRQLPEEGLKFMVYLQKENIIDESGMPKERFSAEFPKEGPSILRIQQVVRGDSAAYFCACSPDTGTVIYNEQFFGPGTRLTVL.

The chain is built from TRBV12-3 or TRBV12-4 and TRBJ1-6; D may be TRBD1 (5 bases). V was shortened by 7 bases and J by 7 bases, with 11 bases between the two germline ends. The CDR3 spans 13 residues. In DNA, the CDR3 is TGTGCCAGCACAGGGTTACGGAATTCACCCCTCCACTTT. It encodes CASTGLRNSPLHF.

This clonotype has ten or more counts. The V gene is TRBV2, the J gene TRBJ2-3, with D possibly being TRBD2 (5 bases). The V gene's germline CDR1 is SNHLY and CDR2 FYNNEI. Trimming took off 4 bases at V and 2 bases at J, with 13 bases between the two ends. The CDR3 length is 15 residues. The CDR3 here is CASSVAGVNTDTQYF. CDR3 DNA: TGTGCCAGCAGTGTGGCCGGGGTGAACACAGATACGCAGTATTTT.

This clonotype was picked up many times. The chain combines TRBV12-3 or TRBV12-4 with TRBJ2-5; TRBD2 agrees at 8 bases. CDR3 length equals 14 residues. The V segment lost 7 bases and the J segment 1 base; nucleotides outside the gene matches: 5. Written as DNA, the CDR3 is TGTGCCAGCACCCAGCGGGGGCCCCAAGAGACCCAGTACTTC. Its translation is CASTQRGPQETQYF.

In this sample, this clonotype turned up many times. The rearrangement links TRBV7-9 to TRBJ2-3, with unresolved D. CDR3 length: 15 residues. The V gene lost 9 bases and the J gene lost 3 bases, with 19 bases spanning the gap. Germline V gene data show CDR1 as SEHNR and CDR2 as FQNEAQ (reference sequence). CDR3 coding DNA: TGTGCCAGTCAAAACGTGGTTTTTAGTACAGATACGCAGTATTTT. It is translated as CASQNVVFSTDTQYF.

This clonotype was seen ten or more times. This chain connects TRBV7-9 to TRBJ2-3; 7 nucleotides agree with TRBD1. Trimming cost V 5 bases and J 4 bases; bases outside gene matches: 3. Germline CDR1 and CDR2: SEHNR and FQNEAQ (reference sequence). The length of the CDR3 is 13 residues. The CDR3 is CASSTGQADTQYF. CDR3 in DNA: TGTGCCAGCAGCACTGGACAGGCAGATACGCAGTATTTT. Using reference TRBV7-9 and TRBJ2-3 for the parts outside the CDR3, the full variable domain is DTGVSQNPRHKITKRGQNVTFRCDPISEHNRLYWYRQTLGQGPEFLTYFQNEAQLEKSRLLSDRFSAERPKGSFSTLEIQRTEQGDSAMYLCASSTGQADTQYFGPGTRLTVL.

This sequence joins TRBV2 and TRBJ2-7; D uncertain. Trimming shortened V by 3 bases and J by 4 bases, and 19 bases separated the two germline ends. This CDR3 region has 16 residues. From germline, CDR1 is SNHLY and CDR2 FYNNEI. The CDR3 here is CASSDEPDQPPYEQYF. In DNA form, the CDR3 reads TGTGCCAGCAGTGACGAGCCCGACCAGCCTCCTTACGAGCAGTACTTC.

This clonotype occurred once. The chain combines TRBV27 with TRBJ2-1, with TRBD2 identical over 8 bases. This CDR3 region has 14 residues. J was trimmed by 7 bases and V by 2 bases; bases with no gene match: 4. CDR1 and CDR2 (germline): MNHEY, SMNVEV (reference sequence). As DNA, the CDR3 is TGTGCCAGCAGTTTAGGACTAGCTAGAAATGAGCAGTTCTTC. This translates into CASSLGLARNEQFF.

This clonotype has a count of ten or more. The chain links TRBV12-3 or TRBV12-4 to TRBJ1-4, with D possibly matching TRBD1 (6 bases). V lost 5 bases to trimming and J lost 3 bases, with 10 bases between them. The CDR3 covers 14 residues. The chain's CDR3 is CASSLGGPNEKLFF. DNA for the CDR3: TGTGCCAGCAGTCTAGGGGGACCTAATGAAAAACTGTTTTTT.

This clonotype was counted many times. The rearrangement joins TRBV28 to TRBJ1-5, with 7 bases identical to TRBD1. The V gene's germline CDR1 is MDHEN and CDR2 SYDVKM. Trimming took 1 base from V and 7 from J; bases not matched to a gene: 4. The CDR3 is made up of 14 amino acids. The CDR3 DNA reads TGTGCCAGCAGTTTATTAGGGGGCGGACAGCCCCAGCATTTT. Translated, it gives CASSLLGGGQPQHF.

Many counts were recorded for this clonotype. The genes are TRBV11-2 and TRBJ2-7, with 9 bases fitting TRBD1. Per the germline V gene, CDR1 is SGHAT and CDR2 is FQNNGV. There are 13 residues in the CDR3. V was clipped by 9 bases and J by 3 bases; unmatched bases: 6. CDR3 residues: CARTGTGHYEQYF. In DNA, the CDR3 is TGTGCCAGAACCGGGACAGGGCACTACGAGCAGTACTTC.

This clonotype was seen at least ten times. This rearrangement joins TRBV3-1 to TRBJ1-2; TRBD1 matches 9 bases. This CDR3 region has 14 residues. V lost 3 bases, J lost 6 bases, and 5 bases stayed unmatched. Germline CDR1 LGHDT, CDR2 YNNKEL (reference sequence). The CDR3 DNA follows: TGTGCCAGCAGCCAGAACAGGGGGCCCAATGGCTACACCTTC. Amino acids: CASSQNRGPNGYTF.

This clonotype was recorded many times. The V gene is TRBV28, the J gene TRBJ2-3; TRBD1 matches at 10 bases. The CDR3 has 19 amino acids. The V gene end was trimmed by 3 bases and the J gene end by 1 base; junction bases not matched to a gene: 13. Per germline, CDR1 MDHEN and CDR2 SYDVKM. The chain's CDR3 is CASSFPRATGGVGTDTQYF. The CDR3 coding sequence is TGTGCCAGCAGTTTCCCGAGAGCGACAGGGGGCGTTGGCACAGATACGCAGTATTTT.

This clonotype showed up many times. This chain joins TRBV28 and TRBJ1-2; tentative D call: TRBD1 (5 bases). The CDR3 sequence is 13 residues long. V lost 4 bases to trimming and J lost 5 bases, with 11 bases between them. Per germline, CDR1 MDHEN and CDR2 SYDVKM. As DNA, the CDR3 is TGTGCCAGCAGTTACCGGGAGGGGTATGGCTACACCTTC. Translation: CASSYREGYGYTF.

This clonotype has ten or more counts. The chain uses TRBV24-1 and TRBJ2-2, with a weak D call TRBD2 (6 bases). From germline, CDR1 is KGHDR and CDR2 SFDVKD. There are 16 residues in the CDR3. Between the trimmed V and J ends, which lost 4 bases and 0 bases, there was a span of 11 bases. The CDR3 coding sequence is TGTGCCACCAGTGAGGAGGGAGGCCCGAACACCGGGGAGCTGTTTTTT. Encoded protein: CATSEEGGPNTGELFF.

V is TRBV7-9 and J is TRBJ2-1, with 11 bases that match TRBD2. The germline gives CDR1 SEHNR, CDR2 FQNEAQ (reference sequence). The CDR3 covers 16 residues. V lost 3 bases, J lost 7 bases, and 8 bases stayed unmatched. CDR3 amino acids: CASSLGTSGMKNEQFF. CDR3 coding DNA: TGTGCCAGCAGCTTGGGGACTAGCGGAATGAAAAATGAGCAGTTCTTC.

This clonotype was recorded many times. The rearrangement uses TRBV28 and TRBJ1-2; 7 bases fit TRBD1. Looked up from germline, CDR1 is MDHEN and CDR2 is SYDVKM. The CDR3 runs 16 residues. Germline trimming cut 3 bases from V and 8 bases from J; bases unmatched to any gene: 15. The CDR3 loop is CASSLGRGLSLRGYTF. The CDR3 coding sequence is TGTGCCAGCAGTTTGGGCAGGGGGTTGTCTCTGCGAGGCTACACCTTC.

J is TRBJ1-5 and V is TRBV6-2 or TRBV6-3; D is undetermined. Germline V CDR1 and CDR2: MNHEY, SVGEGT. Between the trimmed V and J ends, which lost 5 bases and 2 bases, there was a span of 13 bases. This CDR3 has 15 residues. This CDR3 reads CASSRPPLGNQPQHF. The CDR3 nucleotides read TGTGCCAGCAGTCGGCCGCCCCTGGGCAATCAGCCCCAGCATTTT.